The rows below give T cell receptor beta chains drawn from one sample of a study of cytomegalovirus exposure and HLA in healthy donors. Clones were read by immunoSEQ multiplex PCR, and TCRdb kept only the in-frame ones, dropping some. This repertoire shows roughly 60,000 clones, 60% to 85% found once; its top ten account for 2.5% to 3.5%. The sample consisted of PBMCs. The origin of the receptors is a woman in her thirties or forties in good health and CMV-seropositive. Both conserved end residues are part of each CDR3. D genes are given only for firm matches. Size is omitted from some rows. Given values are once, few, many or a class for expanded clones.

TRBJ2-6 15 - few TRBV11-2 CASSSDTSGANVLTF TGTGCCAGCAGCAGTGACACCTCTGGGGCCAACGTCCTGACTTTC
TRBJ2-2 16 TRBD1 - TRBV6-6 CASSWTGDLSPGELFF TGTGCCAGCAGTTGGACAGGGGACCTTTCTCCCGGGGAGCTGTTTTTT
TRBJ2-5 13 - few TRBV6-5 CATGLRMLETQYF TGTGCCACGGGACTCCGGATGTTGGAGACCCAGTACTTC
TRBJ1-3 15 - - TRBV15 CATSRDRISGNTIYF TGTGCCACCAGCAGAGACAGAATCTCTGGAAACACCATATATTTT
TRBJ2-5 13 - - TRBV14 CASSLGGLETQYF TGTGCCAGCAGCTTAGGAGGTTTGGAGACCCAGTACTTC
TRBJ1-1 13 - - TRBV29-1 CSVAHSAEVGAFF TGCAGCGTTGCCCATAGTGCCGAGGTTGGGGCTTTCTTT
TRBJ1-1 15 - - TRBV6-6 CASTNRVQGGTEAFF TGTGCCAGCACCAACCGGGTGCAGGGCGGCACTGAAGCTTTCTTT
TRBJ1-2 15 TRBD1 - TRBV6-1 CASSLETGVDYGYTF TGTGCCAGCTCCCTGGAGACAGGGGTAGACTATGGCTACACCTTC
TRBJ2-1 14 TRBD2 - TRBV28 CASSSAGDYNEQFF TGTGCCAGCAGTTCCGCGGGGGACTACAATGAGCAGTTCTTC
TRBJ2-3 18 TRBD2 few TRBV6-4 CASSDGTSGGAGPDTQYF TGTGCCAGCAGTGACGGGACTAGCGGGGGGGCCGGCCCAGATACGCAGTATTTT
TRBJ2-5 14 - - TRBV12-5 CASSRDLPGETQYF TGTGCTAGTTCGAGGGACTTACCGGGGGAGACCCAGTACTTC
TRBJ1-2 14 TRBD1 few TRBV6-1 CASSSGGGGDGYTF TGTGCCAGCAGTTCAGGGGGCGGCGGGGATGGCTACACCTTC
TRBJ2-7 15 TRBD1 - TRBV25-1 CASSETGQGAAEQYF TGTGCCAGCAGTGAGACGGGACAGGGAGCAGCAGAGCAGTACTTC
TRBJ1-2 13 - - TRBV29-1 CSVEDRSNYGYTF TGCAGCGTTGAGGACAGATCAAACTATGGCTACACCTTC
TRBJ1-1 14 - - TRBV4-3 CASREEQWSTEAFF TGCGCCAGCAGGGAGGAACAGTGGAGCACTGAAGCTTTCTTT
TRBJ1-1 12 - - TRBV7-9 CASSLLRTEAFF TGTGCCAGCAGCTTATTGAGGACTGAAGCTTTCTTT
TRBJ1-2 13 - - TRBV9 CASSVDSGYGYTF TGTGCCAGCAGCGTAGACAGTGGGTATGGCTACACCTTC
TRBJ2-3 16 TRBD2 once TRBV27 CASSLSKGLAGITQYF TGTGCCAGCAGTTTATCTAAGGGACTAGCGGGGATTACGCAGTATTTT
TRBJ1-3 15 - - TRBV6-1 CASRFLVGSGNTIYF TGTGCCAGCCGCTTCCTAGTGGGCTCTGGAAACACCATATATTTT
TRBJ1-2 18 TRBD1 - TRBV4-1 CASSPLAGGGTGKSGYTF TGCGCCAGCAGCCCGCTTGCGGGGGGCGGGACAGGGAAATCTGGCTACACCTTC
TRBJ1-2 14 TRBD1 - TRBV11-2 CASSLARDRGVYTF TGTGCCAGCAGCTTAGCCCGGGACAGGGGGGTCTACACCTTC
TRBJ1-1 13 - - TRBV6-4 CASSDSIGTEAFF TGTGCCAGCAGTGACTCGATCGGCACTGAAGCTTTCTTT
TRBJ2-1 13 - - TRBV9 CASSVQGYNEQFF TGTGCCAGCAGCGTACAGGGCTACAATGAGCAGTTCTTC
TRBJ1-1 15 - - TRBV6-1 CASWPVGRENTEAFF TGTGCCAGCTGGCCTGTGGGCAGGGAGAACACTGAAGCTTTCTTT
TRBJ2-1 17 TRBD2 - TRBV2 CASRDGAWGLAVNEQFF TGTGCCAGCAGAGACGGAGCCTGGGGACTAGCTGTCAATGAGCAGTTCTTC
TRBJ1-1 12 - - TRBV5-1 CAINTGGLEAFF TGCGCCATCAACACGGGGGGGCTAGAAGCTTTCTTT
TRBJ2-7 16 - - TRBV11-3 CASSLDFELFVYEQYF TGTGCCAGCAGCTTAGATTTTGAGCTGTTTGTATACGAGCAGTACTTC
TRBJ1-4 16 - - TRBV5-6 CASSWGGVTTNEKLFF TGTGCCAGCAGCTGGGGGGGGGTCACAACTAATGAAAAACTGTTTTTT
TRBJ2-2 15 TRBD2 - TRBV7-3 CASSLGGGGTGELFF TGTGCCAGCAGCTTAGGCGGGGGGGGCACCGGGGAGCTGTTTTTT
TRBJ1-5 15 - - TRBV5-1 CASSLGLSSNQPQHF TGCGCCAGCAGCTTGGGACTGAGTAGCAATCAGCCCCAGCATTTT
TRBJ2-7 15 - - TRBV9 CASSPLMGTSYEQYF TGTGCCAGCAGCCCGTTAATGGGCACATCCTACGAGCAGTACTTC
TRBJ1-1 17 TRBD1 - TRBV19 CASSIAIMGQLNTEAFF TGTGCCAGTAGTATAGCGATTATGGGACAGTTGAACACTGAAGCTTTCTTT
TRBJ2-5 15 TRBD1 - TRBV30 CAWSVLKGAGETQYF TGTGCCTGGAGTGTACTCAAGGGGGCAGGGGAGACCCAGTACTTC
TRBJ1-4 16 - - TRBV7-8 CASSVSGGGTNEKLFF TGTGCCAGCAGCGTTTCTGGGGGGGGAACTAATGAAAAACTGTTTTTT
TRBJ2-3 17 TRBD2 - TRBV27 CASSSRVLAGHTDTQYF TGTGCCAGCAGTTCGAGGGTACTAGCGGGGCACACAGATACGCAGTATTTT
TRBJ1-5 16 - once TRBV7-2 CASSRSPHRGNQPQHF TGTGCCAGCAGCCGCTCCCCCCACAGGGGCAATCAGCCCCAGCATTTT
TRBJ2-7 10 - - TRBV20-1 CSAGQYEQYF TGCAGTGCTGGCCAGTACGAGCAGTACTTC
TRBJ2-1 11 - - TRBV7-2 CASSRRDEQFF TGTGCCAGCAGTCGGAGGGATGAGCAGTTCTTC
TRBJ2-3 9 - - TRBV6-6 CAIGDTQYF TGTGCCATCGGAGATACGCAGTATTTT
TRBJ1-1 14 - - TRBV30 CAWSVRGFATEAFF TGTGCCTGGAGTGTACGGGGGTTCGCGACTGAAGCTTTCTTT
TRBJ1-1 13 - - TRBV7-6 CASSPRTGTEAFF TGTGCCAGCAGCCCTCGGACTGGGACTGAAGCTTTCTTT
TRBJ2-7 13 - once TRBV7-8 CASSQGTLYEQYF TGTGCCAGCAGCCAAGGGACTCTCTACGAGCAGTACTTC
TRBJ1-3 16 - once TRBV7-8 CASSLGQGLTGNTIYF TGTGCCAGCAGCTTAGGGCAGGGTTTGACTGGAAACACCATATATTTT
TRBJ2-5 15 - - TRBV5-1 CASSLETGPHRTQYF TGCGCCAGCAGCCTAGAGACAGGCCCACATAGGACCCAGTACTTC
TRBJ1-6 16 - - TRBV2 CASSVARRVVNSPLHF TGTGCCAGCAGTGTGGCAAGGAGGGTGGTAAATTCACCCCTCCACTTT
TRBJ2-1 14 - - TRBV19 CASSMTGFYNEQFF TGTGCCAGTAGTATGACAGGTTTCTACAATGAGCAGTTCTTC
TRBJ1-1 14 - - TRBV5-6 CASSLPTMNTEAFF TGTGCCAGCAGCTTGCCCACTATGAACACTGAAGCTTTCTTT
TRBJ2-3 12 TRBD2 - TRBV7-9 CASTRGADTQYF TGTGCCAGCACCCGGGGGGCAGATACGCAGTATTTT
TRBJ2-5 15 TRBD2 - TRBV6-1 CASSGLAGGQETQYF TGTGCCAGCAGTGGACTAGCGGGGGGGCAAGAGACCCAGTACTTC
TRBJ2-1 14 TRBD1 - TRBV7-9 CASSSGQGLREQFF TGTGCCAGCAGCTCCGGACAGGGACTTCGTGAGCAGTTCTTC
TRBJ1-5 14 TRBD1 - TRBV10-3 CAIGTGRDNQPQHF TGTGCCATCGGGACAGGGAGGGACAATCAGCCCCAGCATTTT
TRBJ1-5 14 - - TRBV10-3 CAIRPGDSNQPQHF TGTGCCATCAGGCCAGGGGATAGCAATCAGCCCCAGCATTTT
TRBJ2-7 13 - once TRBV7-5 CARVRQGYGEQYF TGTGCCAGAGTTCGACAGGGGTATGGCGAGCAGTACTTC